This is a list of T cell receptor beta chains from one sample in a study of T cell changes during pregnancy in multiple sclerosis. Assay: immunoSEQ multiplex PCR; the TCRdb copy retains only in-frame clones and omits some. The repertoire holds 12,000 or so clones, with around four fifths as singletons. The sample here was CD8+ T cells from peripheral blood mononuclear cells, taken after pregnancy. The receptors were sampled from a female donor in good health, enrolled as a control in a pregnancy study. Both conserved end residues are part of each CDR3. The D gene is left open where the match is weak. Rows may omit the clone size; those that give it use once, few, many or a size class.

NA	NA	TRBV6-1	TRBJ2-1	TGTGCCAGCAGTGAGAATAGCGACTACAATGAGCAGTTCTTC	CASSENSDYNEQFF
NA	NA	TRBV7-9	TRBJ2-1	TGTGCCAGCAGCTTCGCACCCGGGAATGAGCAGTTCTTC	CASSFAPGNEQFF
TRBD1	NA	TRBV5-6	TRBJ2-7	TGTGCCAGCAGCTCAGGGGGCAGGGACGAGCAGTACTTC	CASSSGGRDEQYF
NA	NA	TRBV10-3	TRBJ2-1	TGTGCCATCAGTGTGTCTCTGGGCGACTCCTACAATGAGCAGTTCTTC	CAISVSLGDSYNEQFF
TRBD1	NA	TRBV29-1	TRBJ2-3	TGCAGCGTAAGGGACAGGACCCCCACAGATACGCAGTATTTT	CSVRDRTPTDTQYF
TRBD1	NA	TRBV9	TRBJ2-7	TGTGCCAGCAGCGTAGATCGGATAGGGGGCTTATCCGAGCAGTACTTC	CASSVDRIGGLSEQYF
TRBD2	NA	TRBV27	TRBJ2-1	TGTGCCAGCAGTTTATCGTACAGGACTAGCTTCAATGAGCAGTTCTTC	CASSLSYRTSFNEQFF
TRBD1	NA	TRBV11-2	TRBJ2-7	TGTGCCAGCAGCCTGGGACAGGGAGGGGTAGCATCATACGAGCAGTACTTC	CASSLGQGGVASYEQYF
TRBD2	NA	TRBV6-5	TRBJ2-5	TGTGCCAGCAGTTACGTAGCGGGAGAGACCCAGTACTTC	CASSYVAGETQYF
NA	NA	TRBV28	TRBJ1-1	TGTGCCAGCAGGATACGGGTGACCCAGAACACTGAAGCTTTCTTT	CASRIRVTQNTEAFF
NA	NA	TRBV6-1	TRBJ1-1	TGTGCCAGCAGTTCAACAGTGAACACTGAAGCTTTCTTT	CASSSTVNTEAFF
NA	few	TRBV6-1	TRBJ2-1	TGTGCCAGCAGTCACGGGGGTGAGCAGTTCTTC	CASSHGGEQFF
NA	NA	TRBV2	TRBJ1-6	TGTGCCAGCAGTGAGATTTCCAGGACTTATAATTCACCCCTCCACTTT	CASSEISRTYNSPLHF
NA	NA	TRBV5-4	TRBJ2-7	TGTGCCAGCGGCCCTGGTGGAGGGGCCGAGCAGTACTTC	CASGPGGGAEQYF
NA	NA	TRBV5-1	TRBJ2-1	TGCGCCAGCAGCTTGTGGCAGGGGAGTTTCAATGAGCAGTTCTTC	CASSLWQGSFNEQFF
NA	NA	TRBV7-2	TRBJ2-5	TGTGCCAGCAGCTCCACACGACGGGGAGTAGAAGAGACCCAGTACTTC	CASSSTRRGVEETQYF
NA	NA	TRBV18	TRBJ1-2	TGTGCCAGCTCACCACGCGACAGTGCTTTTTATGGCTACACCTTC	CASSPRDSAFYGYTF
TRBD1	NA	TRBV4-1	TRBJ1-1	TGCGCCAGCAGCCAATTATCGACAGGGCTGAACACTGAAGCTTTCTTT	CASSQLSTGLNTEAFF